This TCR beta chain emerged from a study of cytomegalovirus exposure and HLA in healthy donors. Method: immunoSEQ multiplex PCR; TCRdb's copy keeps in-frame clones and lacks some. The sample yields approximately 160,000 clones, 95% to 96% seen once. The V segment lost 4 bases and the J segment 10 bases; nucleotides outside the gene matches: 10. Per germline, CDR1 LNHDA and CDR2 SQIVND (reference sequence). The CDR3 loop spans 14 amino acids. The chain carries TRBV19 and TRBJ1-5, with 7 bases lining up with TRBD1. The TCR was taken from a young woman in good health and CMV-seronegative. The sample taken for sequencing was PBMCs. This CDR3 reads CASSRGTELAPQHF. The DNA of the CDR3 is TGTGCCAGTAGTAGGGGGACAGAATTAGCTCCCCAGCATTTT.